Each of the 5 T cell receptor beta chains below was sequenced from the same sample in a study of CD8 T cells in ankylosing spondylitis. TCRdb passed the 5' RACE reads through MiXCR, listing each CDR3 protein once. This sample has roughly 100,000 distinct CDR3 sequences, with 24% found just once. The sample was synovial fluid, either unsorted or a sorted T cell fraction (not recorded which). Receptors originate from a male donor with ankylosing spondylitis.

The table lists this clonotype with many counts. This chain uses TRBV10-3 with TRBJ2-3; 10 positions match TRBD1. J gave up 2 bases and V 10 bases, and 6 bases lay outside the gene matches. The CDR3 is made up of 14 amino acids. Germline CDR1 is ENHRY and CDR2 is SYGVKD. DNA of the CDR3: TGTGCCACCCGAGGGACAGGGGCCACAGATACGCAGTATTTT. Its protein product is CATRGTGATDTQYF.

The chain recombines TRBV29-1 with TRBJ1-5; D call uncertain. This CDR3 contains 14 residues. V was trimmed by 6 bases and J by 2 bases, leaving 14 bases between them. Per the germline V gene, CDR1 is SQVTM and CDR2 is ANQGSEA. CDR3 nucleotide sequence: TGCAGCGTGGCTATATTGTCTGGCAATCAGCCCCAGCATTTT. It is translated as CSVAILSGNQPQHF.

This clonotype was detected ten times or more. J is TRBJ1-1 and V is TRBV12-3 or TRBV12-4; 7 nucleotides line up with TRBD1. V gave up 6 bases and J gave up 3 bases; unmatched junction bases: 1. The CDR3 extends over 12 amino acids. DNA of the CDR3: TGTGCCAGCAGCACAGGGGACACTGAAGCTTTCTTT. This gives the protein CASSTGDTEAFF.

This clonotype came up a few times. This chain uses TRBV20-1 with TRBJ2-1; TRBD2 matches 14 bases. The CDR3 covers 15 residues. Germline CDR1 reads DFQATT; CDR2 reads SNEGSKA (reference sequence). V shed 4 bases, J shed 8 bases, and the junction held 7 bases outside the gene matches. The CDR3 loop is CSATSPTSGRDEQFF. CDR3 in DNA: TGCAGTGCTACCTCCCCGACTAGCGGGAGGGATGAGCAGTTCTTC.

This clonotype was counted a few times. A junction boundary mismatches the germline segment, possibly from a read error. The chain links TRBV20-1 to TRBJ2-1; TRBD1 matches 11 bases. Germline V gives CDR1 DFQATT, CDR2 SNEGSKA (reference sequence). The CDR3 consists of 17 residues. CDR3: CCARGAGQGVPYNEQFF. The DNA for the CDR3 is TGCTGTGCTAGAGGCGCGGGACAGGGGGTCCCCTACAATGAGCAGTTCTTC.